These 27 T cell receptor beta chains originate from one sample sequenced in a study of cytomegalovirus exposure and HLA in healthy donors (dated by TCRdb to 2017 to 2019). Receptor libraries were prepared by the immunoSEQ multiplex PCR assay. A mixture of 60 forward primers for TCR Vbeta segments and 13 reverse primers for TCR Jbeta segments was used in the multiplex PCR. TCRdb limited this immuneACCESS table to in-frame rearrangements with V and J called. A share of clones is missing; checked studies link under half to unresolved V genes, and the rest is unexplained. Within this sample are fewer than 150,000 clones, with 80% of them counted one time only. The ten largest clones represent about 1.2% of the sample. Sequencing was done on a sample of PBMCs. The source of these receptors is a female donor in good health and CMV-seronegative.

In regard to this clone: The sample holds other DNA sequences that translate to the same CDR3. The CDR3 coding sequence is TGTGCCAGCAGCTTGGGCCAGGTAAGCAATCAGCCCCAGCATTTT. Translated, it gives CASSLGQVSNQPQHF. This chain joins TRBV5-6 and TRBJ1-5, with D unclear. The germline CDR1 and CDR2 sequences are SGHDT and YYEEEE. Between the trimmed V and J ends, which lost 0 bases and 1 base, there was a span of 8 bases. CDR3 length equals 15 residues.

The CDR3 spells CASSLLGVSYNEQFF. CDR3 DNA: TGTGCCAGCAGCTTATTGGGAGTCTCCTACAATGAGCAGTTCTTC. The rearrangement joins TRBV11-3 to TRBJ2-1, with D tentatively TRBD2 (5 bases). Trimming took 2 bases from V and 0 from J, leaving 8 bases between them. The CDR3 runs 15 residues. Germline CDR1 is SGHNT and CDR2 is YENEEA.

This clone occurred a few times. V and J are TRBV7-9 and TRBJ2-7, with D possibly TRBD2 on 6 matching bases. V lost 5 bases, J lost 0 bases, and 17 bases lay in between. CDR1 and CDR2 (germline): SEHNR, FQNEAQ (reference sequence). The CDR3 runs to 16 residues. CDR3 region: CASSPPTGESSYEQYF. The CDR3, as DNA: TGTGCCAGCAGCCCTCCAACGGGGGAGAGCTCCTACGAGCAGTACTTC. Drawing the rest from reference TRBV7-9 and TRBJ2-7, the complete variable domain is DTGVSQNPRHKITKRGQNVTFRCDPISEHNRLYWYRQTLGQGPEFLTYFQNEAQLEKSRLLSDRFSAERPKGSFSTLEIQRTEQGDSAMYLCASSPPTGESSYEQYFGPGTRLTVT.

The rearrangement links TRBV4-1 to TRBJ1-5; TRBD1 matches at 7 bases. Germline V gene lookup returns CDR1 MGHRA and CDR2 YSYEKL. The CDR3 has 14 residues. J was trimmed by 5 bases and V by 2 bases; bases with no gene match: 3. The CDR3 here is CASSQPDRDQPQHF. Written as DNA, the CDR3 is TGCGCCAGCAGCCAACCCGACAGGGATCAGCCCCAGCATTTT.

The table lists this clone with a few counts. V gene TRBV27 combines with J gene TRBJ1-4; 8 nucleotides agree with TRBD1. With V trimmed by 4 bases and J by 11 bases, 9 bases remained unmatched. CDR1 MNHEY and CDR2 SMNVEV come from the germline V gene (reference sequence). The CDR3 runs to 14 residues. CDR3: CASSSYRDRTKLFF. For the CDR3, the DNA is TGTGCCAGCAGTTCATACCGGGACAGGACGAAACTGTTTTTT.

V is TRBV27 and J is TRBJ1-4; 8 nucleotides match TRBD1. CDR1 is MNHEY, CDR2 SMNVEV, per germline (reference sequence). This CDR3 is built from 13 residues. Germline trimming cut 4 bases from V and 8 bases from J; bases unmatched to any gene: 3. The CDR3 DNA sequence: TGTGCCAGCAGTTCTAGGACAGGGGAAAAACTGTTTTTT. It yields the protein CASSSRTGEKLFF.

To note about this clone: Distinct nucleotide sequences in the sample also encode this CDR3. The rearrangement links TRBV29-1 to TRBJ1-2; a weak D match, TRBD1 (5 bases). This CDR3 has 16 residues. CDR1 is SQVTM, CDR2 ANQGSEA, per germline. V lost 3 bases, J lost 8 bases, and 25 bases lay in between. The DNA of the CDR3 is TGCAGCGTTGACGGAGAGTGGGCTGGACAAGGAAGAGGCTACACCTTC. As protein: CSVDGEWAGQGRGYTF.

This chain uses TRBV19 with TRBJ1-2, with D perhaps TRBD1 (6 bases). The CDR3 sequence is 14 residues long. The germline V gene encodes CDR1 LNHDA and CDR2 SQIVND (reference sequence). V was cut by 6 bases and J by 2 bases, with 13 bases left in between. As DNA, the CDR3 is TGTGCCAGTAGCCAATGGACAGAAAACTATGGCTACACCTTC. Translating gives CASSQWTENYGYTF.

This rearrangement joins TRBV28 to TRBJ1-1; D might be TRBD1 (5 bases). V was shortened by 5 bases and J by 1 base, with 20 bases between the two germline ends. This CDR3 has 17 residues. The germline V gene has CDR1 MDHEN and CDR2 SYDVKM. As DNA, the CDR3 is TGTGCCAGCAGTCCACTTACCCATTACAGGCAGAACACTGAAGCTTTCTTT. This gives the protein CASSPLTHYRQNTEAFF. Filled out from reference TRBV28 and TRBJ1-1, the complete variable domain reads DVKVTQSSRYLVKRTGEKVFLECVQDMDHENMFWYRQDPGLGLRLIYFSYDVKMKEKGDIPEGYSVSREKKERFSLILESASTNQTSMYLCASSPLTHYRQNTEAFFGQGTRLTVV.

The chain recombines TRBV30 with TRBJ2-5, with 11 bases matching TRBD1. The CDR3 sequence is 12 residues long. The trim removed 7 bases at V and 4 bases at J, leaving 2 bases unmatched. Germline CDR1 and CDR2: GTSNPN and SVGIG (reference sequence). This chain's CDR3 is CALGTGGETQYF. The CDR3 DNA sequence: TGTGCCTTGGGGACAGGGGGAGAGACCCAGTACTTC.

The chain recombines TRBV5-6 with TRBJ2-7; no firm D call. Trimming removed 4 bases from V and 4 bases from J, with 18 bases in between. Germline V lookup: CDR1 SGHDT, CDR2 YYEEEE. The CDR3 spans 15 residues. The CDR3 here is CASSLDGAPPYEQYF. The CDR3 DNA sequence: TGTGCCAGCAGCCTGGACGGTGCCCCCCCGTACGAGCAGTACTTC. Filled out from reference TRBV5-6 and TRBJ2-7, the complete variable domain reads DAGVTQSPTHLIKTRGQQVTLRCSPKSGHDTVSWYQQALGQGPQFIFQYYEEEERQRGNFPDRFSGHQFPNYSSELNVNALLLGDSALYLCASSLDGAPPYEQYFGPGTRLTVT.

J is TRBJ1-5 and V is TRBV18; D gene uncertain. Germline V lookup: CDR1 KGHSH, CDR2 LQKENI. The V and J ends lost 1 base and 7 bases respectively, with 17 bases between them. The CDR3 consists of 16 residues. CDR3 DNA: TGTGCCAGCTCACCACTCAGTGCGGGGAGCGACCAGCCCCAGCATTTT. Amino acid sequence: CASSPLSAGSDQPQHF.

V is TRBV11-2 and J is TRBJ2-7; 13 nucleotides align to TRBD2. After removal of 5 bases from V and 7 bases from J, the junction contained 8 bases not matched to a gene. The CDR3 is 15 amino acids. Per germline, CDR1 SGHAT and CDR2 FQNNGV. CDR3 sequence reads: CASSPRTSGRREQYF. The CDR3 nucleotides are TGTGCCAGCAGCCCGAGGACTAGCGGGAGACGGGAGCAGTACTTC.

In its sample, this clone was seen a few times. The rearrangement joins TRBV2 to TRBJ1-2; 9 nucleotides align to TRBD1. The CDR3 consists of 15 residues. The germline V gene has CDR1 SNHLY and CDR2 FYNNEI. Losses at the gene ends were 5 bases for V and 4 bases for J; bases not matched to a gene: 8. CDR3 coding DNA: TGTGCCAGCAGTTTACAGGGGGCGCTTGGCTATGGCTACACCTTC. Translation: CASSLQGALGYGYTF. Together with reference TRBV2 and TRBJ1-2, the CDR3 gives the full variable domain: EPEVTQTPSHQVTQMGQEVILRCVPISNHLYFYWYRQILGQKVEFLVSFYNNEISEKSEIFDDQFSVERPDGSNFTLKIRSTKLEDSAMYFCASSLQGALGYGYTFGSGTRLTVV.

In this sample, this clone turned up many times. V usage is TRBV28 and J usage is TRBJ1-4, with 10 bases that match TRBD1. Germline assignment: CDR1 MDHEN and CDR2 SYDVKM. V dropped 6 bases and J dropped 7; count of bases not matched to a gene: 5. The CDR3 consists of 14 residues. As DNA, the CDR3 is TGTGCCAGCAGCTGGGGGGACAGGGGTGAAAAACTGTTTTTT. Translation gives CASSWGDRGEKLFF.

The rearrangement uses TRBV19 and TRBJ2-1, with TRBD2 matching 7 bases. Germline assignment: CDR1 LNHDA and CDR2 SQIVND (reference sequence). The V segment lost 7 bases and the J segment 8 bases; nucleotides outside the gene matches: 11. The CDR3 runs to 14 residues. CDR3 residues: CASNLGGGYYEQFF. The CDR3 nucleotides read TGTGCCAGTAACTTGGGGGGAGGGTACTATGAGCAGTTCTTC.

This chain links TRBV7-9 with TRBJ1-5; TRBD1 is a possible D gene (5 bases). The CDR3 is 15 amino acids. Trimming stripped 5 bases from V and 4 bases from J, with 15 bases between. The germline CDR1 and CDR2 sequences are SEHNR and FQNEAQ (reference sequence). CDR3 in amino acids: CASSPAGRGNQPQHF. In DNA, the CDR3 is TGTGCCAGCAGCCCAGCGGGGCGGGGGAATCAGCCCCAGCATTTT.

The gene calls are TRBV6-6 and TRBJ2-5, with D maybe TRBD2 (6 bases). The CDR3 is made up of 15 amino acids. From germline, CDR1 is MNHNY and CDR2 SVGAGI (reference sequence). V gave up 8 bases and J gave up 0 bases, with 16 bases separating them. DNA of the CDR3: TGTGCCAGCTTCTTGGCGGGGAGCCACCAAGAGACCCAGTACTTC. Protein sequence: CASFLAGSHQETQYF.

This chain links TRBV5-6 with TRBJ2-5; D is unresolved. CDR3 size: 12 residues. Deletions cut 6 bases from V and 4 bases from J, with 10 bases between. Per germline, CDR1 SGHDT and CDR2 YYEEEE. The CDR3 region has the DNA TGTGCCAGCACTTCCCTCTTAGAGACCCAGTACTTC. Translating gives CASTSLLETQYF.

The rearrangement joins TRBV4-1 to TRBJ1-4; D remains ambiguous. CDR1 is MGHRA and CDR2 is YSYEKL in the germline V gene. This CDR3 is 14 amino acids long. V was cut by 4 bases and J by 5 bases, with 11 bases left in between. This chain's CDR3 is CASSLRTGNEKLFF. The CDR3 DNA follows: TGCGCCAGCAGCCTCCGAACCGGGAATGAAAAACTGTTTTTT.

The DNA for the CDR3 is TGTGCCAGCAGTTTCTCGACGGGTAATGAAAAACTGTTTTTT. Residues: CASSFSTGNEKLFF. This rearrangement joins TRBV28 to TRBJ1-4, with D unclear. Trimming took 3 bases from V and 4 from J, leaving 9 bases between them. Germline lookup yields CDR1 MDHEN and CDR2 SYDVKM. This CDR3 spans 14 amino acids.

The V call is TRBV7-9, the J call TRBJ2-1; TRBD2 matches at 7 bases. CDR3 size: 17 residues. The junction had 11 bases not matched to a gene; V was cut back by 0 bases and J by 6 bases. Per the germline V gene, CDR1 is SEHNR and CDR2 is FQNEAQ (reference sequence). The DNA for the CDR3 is TGTGCCAGCAGCTTAGCGGGGAGGCGGGAGTTACGCAATGAGCAGTTCTTC. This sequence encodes CASSLAGRRELRNEQFF.

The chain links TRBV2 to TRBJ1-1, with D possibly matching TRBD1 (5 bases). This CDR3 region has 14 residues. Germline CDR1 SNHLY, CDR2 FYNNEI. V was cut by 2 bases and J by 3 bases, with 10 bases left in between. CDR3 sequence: CASSEWGGDTEAFF. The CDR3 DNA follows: TGTGCCAGCAGTGAATGGGGAGGGGACACTGAAGCTTTCTTT.

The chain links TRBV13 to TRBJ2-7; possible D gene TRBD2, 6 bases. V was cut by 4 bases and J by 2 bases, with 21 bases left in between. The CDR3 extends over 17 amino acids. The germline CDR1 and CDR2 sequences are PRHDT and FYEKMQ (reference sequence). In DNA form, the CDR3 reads TGTGCCAGCAGCTCCCCCGAGATACGGGAGACCCCCTACGAGCAGTACTTC. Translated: CASSSPEIRETPYEQYF.

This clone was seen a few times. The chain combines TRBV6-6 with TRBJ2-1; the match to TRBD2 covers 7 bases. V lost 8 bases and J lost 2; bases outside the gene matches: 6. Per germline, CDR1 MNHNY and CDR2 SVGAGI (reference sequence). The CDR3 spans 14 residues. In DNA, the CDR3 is TGTGCCAGCTCTGCGGGAGTTGCCTACAATGAGCAGTTCTTC. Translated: CASSAGVAYNEQFF.

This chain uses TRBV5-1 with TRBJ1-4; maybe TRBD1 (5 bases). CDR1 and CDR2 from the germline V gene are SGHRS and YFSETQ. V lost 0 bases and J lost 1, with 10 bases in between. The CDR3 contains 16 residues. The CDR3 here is CASSLATGGTNEKLFF. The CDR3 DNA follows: TGCGCCAGCAGCTTGGCTACGGGGGGAACTAATGAAAAACTGTTTTTT.

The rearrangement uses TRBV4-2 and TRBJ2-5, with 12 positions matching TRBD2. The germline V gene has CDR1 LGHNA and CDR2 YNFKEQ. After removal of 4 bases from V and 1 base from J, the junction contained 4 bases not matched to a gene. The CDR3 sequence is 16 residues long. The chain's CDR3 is CASSRGLAGIQETQYF. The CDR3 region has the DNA TGTGCCAGCAGCCGGGGACTAGCGGGTATCCAAGAGACCCAGTACTTC.